Here is one T cell receptor (beta chain) with its context. This sample is part of a study of blood T cell repertoires in COVID-19. Produced via immunoSEQ multiplex PCR; TCRdb's table is partial and in-frame only. The sample has roughly 140,000 clones; around 85% are singletons. Sequences were obtained from peripheral blood. This TCR was sampled from a woman aged 60 to 75 with COVID-19, enrolled during active disease.

Here the CDR3 reads CASSLGVAGQDTKYEQYF. CDR3 bases: TGTGCCAGCAGCTTAGGTGTCGCGGGACAGGACACTAAATACGAGCAGTACTTC. The rearrangement uses TRBV7-8 and TRBJ2-7, with 8 nucleotides matching TRBD1. Germline V gene lookup returns CDR1 SGHVS and CDR2 FQNEAQ. The V gene end was trimmed by 1 base and the J gene end by 4 bases; junction bases not matched to a gene: 15. This CDR3 has 18 residues.